Given below is one TCR beta chain in context. This sample is drawn from a study of cytomegalovirus exposure and HLA in healthy donors. Primers included in the PCR were 60 Vbeta and 13 Jbeta primers. Methods used by the authors: Per a later analysis, the number of unique TCR beta chains was some 82 million, of which about 10 million were shared. Profiled with immunoSEQ multiplex PCR; TCRdb holds only in-frame clones, not every one. That table furnishes V, J and clone size, whereas the DNA furnished D and trimming. The sample shows 150,000 to 180,000 clones, approximately 80% of them seen only once. The origin of this receptor is a woman aged 40 to 55 in good health and CMV-seropositive. The sequencing input was PBMCs.

The CDR3 nucleotides are TGTGCCAGCTCACCAAGGGCCGGGACAGGAGTGTACGAGCAGTACTTC. Translated: CASSPRAGTGVYEQYF. The chain employs TRBV18 and TRBJ2-7; 8 bases line up with TRBD1. Germline V CDR1 and CDR2: KGHSH, LQKENI. Trimming took 2 bases from V and 4 from J; bases not matched to a gene: 10. This CDR3 is 16 amino acids long. Based on the CDR3 plus reference TRBV18 and TRBJ2-7, the full variable domain is NAGVMQNPRHLVRRRGQEARLRCSPMKGHSHVYWYRQLPEEGLKFMVYLQKENIIDESGMPKERFSAEFPKEGPSILRIQQVVRGDSAAYFCASSPRAGTGVYEQYFGPGTRLTVT.